This TCR beta chain was sequenced for a study of Graves' ophthalmopathy and Graves' hyperthyroidism. CDR1 and CDR2 from the germline V gene are MNHNS and SASEGT. This CDR3 comprises 15 residues. As regards this clonotype: An end of the junction does not agree with germline; a read error may underlie this.

Transcripts of RNA were the source for amplifying TCR beta CDR3 regions. HTBI-primed first-round RT-PCR preceded second-round multiplex PCR. Using its own MiXCR run on the multiplex PCR reads, TCRdb lists one record per CDR3 protein. The sample has hundreds of thousands of distinct CDR3 sequences, roughly 21% seen once. The chain joins TRBV6-1 to TRBJ1-2; 11 nucleotides line up with TRBD1. The specimen was peripheral blood. The TCR was taken from a woman under 30 with stable Graves' hyperthyroidism. The CDR3 nucleotides are TGTGTCAGCTCACCCGGGACAGGGGGTCCAGACGGCTTCACCTTC. This translates into CVSSPGTGGPDGFTF.